Each of the 4 T cell receptor beta chains below was sequenced from the same sample in a study of T-cell reconstitution after alpha-beta-depleted transplantation in children. Unique molecular identifiers were used in preparing the TCRbeta library. TCRdb called the PCR reads again in MiXCR, with one record for every CDR3 protein. The sample holds some 550,000 distinct CDR3 sequences, more than 20% seen once. The material sequenced was PBMCs, mostly from graft donor cells, taken 360 days after TCRalphabeta/CD19-depleted stem cell transplant. The receptors come from a boy younger than two who had a stem cell transplant for acute myeloid leukemia, so the T cells may come from the graft donor.

This clonotype was detected ten times or more. The chain has TRBV20-1 and TRBJ1-3; maybe TRBD1 (5 bases). This CDR3 has 16 amino acids. Trimming took 3 bases from V and 0 from J, leaving 15 bases between them. The germline CDR1 and CDR2 sequences are DFQATT and SNEGSKA (reference sequence). The chain's CDR3 is CSARRGVFGSGNTIYF. CDR3 in DNA: TGCAGTGCTAGGAGGGGAGTATTTGGCTCTGGAAACACCATATATTTT.

Ten or more counts support this clonotype. This sequence joins TRBV4-3 and TRBJ1-5, with a tentative D call TRBD1 (5 bases). The V and J ends lost 6 bases and 3 bases respectively, with 9 bases between them. Germline CDR1 LGHNA, CDR2 YSLEER. The CDR3 is 13 amino acids. CDR3 DNA sequence: TGCGCCAGCAGTAGAGGGGTCAATCAGCCCCAGCATTTT. Its protein product is CASSRGVNQPQHF.

This clonotype was picked up many times. The chain has TRBV29-1 and TRBJ2-5; TRBD1 matches at 7 bases. Germline trimming cut 8 bases from V and 4 bases from J; bases unmatched to any gene: 13. Germline V CDR1 and CDR2: SQVTM, ANQGSEA. The CDR3 has 14 residues. In DNA form, the CDR3 reads TGCAGCTCATTGTGGGGACAGCGGAGAGAGACCCAGTACTTC. Protein product: CSSLWGQRRETQYF.

The chain is built from TRBV20-1 and TRBJ1-5; possible D gene TRBD1, 5 bases. Trimming took 3 bases from V and 0 from J, leaving 18 bases between them. CDR3 length equals 17 residues. Per the germline V gene, CDR1 is DFQATT and CDR2 is SNEGSKA (reference sequence). This chain's CDR3 is CSASVMRQSYSNQPQHF. For the CDR3, the DNA is TGCAGTGCTAGCGTGATGAGACAGAGCTATAGCAATCAGCCCCAGCATTTT.